This passage covers 5 T cell receptor beta chains from one sample sequenced in a study of OX40 agonist ivuxolimab in advanced cancers. Profiled with immunoSEQ multiplex PCR; TCRdb holds only in-frame clones, not every one. The sample carries around 94,000 clones, around nine tenths recorded once. Specimen: CD4+ or CD8+ T cells sorted from blood, collected in a trial of the OX40 agonist ivuxolimab. These receptors all stem from an adult with an advanced solid tumor such as melanoma, head and neck, liver or kidney cancer.

The chain has TRBV5-1 and TRBJ1-1; D call uncertain. Germline CDR1 SGHRS, CDR2 YFSETQ. The V and J ends lost 0 bases and 1 base respectively, with 4 bases between them. This CDR3 region has 13 residues. The CDR3 nucleotides read TGCGCCAGCAGCTTGGGGGGGAACACTGAAGCTTTCTTT. Translated: CASSLGGNTEAFF.

This rearrangement joins TRBV9 to TRBJ2-2; possibly TRBD1 for D (6 bases). The CDR3 is 18 residues long. V was trimmed by 0 bases and J by 4 bases, leaving 19 bases between them. Germline V gene lookup returns CDR1 SGDLS and CDR2 YYNGEE. CDR3: CASSVVPLGGTGTGELFF. The CDR3 coding sequence is TGTGCCAGCAGCGTAGTCCCCCTAGGGGGAACAGGCACCGGGGAGCTGTTTTTT.

J is TRBJ1-1 and V is TRBV18, with 7 nucleotides matching TRBD1. CDR3 size: 13 residues. J was trimmed by 5 bases and V by 2 bases; bases with no gene match: 2. From germline, CDR1 is KGHSH and CDR2 LQKENI. The CDR3 DNA reads as TGTGCCAGCTCACCATCACAGGGGACTGAAGCTTTCTTT. Translation gives CASSPSQGTEAFF.

The genes are TRBV6-5 and TRBJ2-5, with D possibly being TRBD1 or TRBD2 (6 bases each). CDR1 MNHEY and CDR2 SVGAGI come from the germline V gene. Trimming removed 7 bases from V and 2 bases from J, with 14 bases in between. The length of the CDR3 is 14 residues. As DNA, the CDR3 is TGTGCCAGCAAAAAGGGGGGAGCACAAGAGACCCAGTACTTC. This gives the protein CASKKGGAQETQYF.

Only one count was recorded for this clone. The chain combines TRBV6-6 with TRBJ1-5; D ambiguous. The CDR3 sequence is 14 residues long. V lost 11 bases and J 0 bases, leaving 14 bases between the germline ends. Germline assignment: CDR1 MNHNY and CDR2 SVGAGI (reference sequence). In DNA form, the CDR3 reads TGTGCCGCCTCCGCAGCTTATAGCAATCAGCCCCAGCATTTT. Encoded protein: CAASAAYSNQPQHF.